These 8 T cell receptor beta chains were sequenced from one sample in a study of blood T cell repertoires in COVID-19. Libraries were prepared by immunoSEQ multiplex PCR; TCRdb keeps only in-frame clonotypes and omits some of them. The sample has 110,000 or so clones, about 85% seen once. Sequenced sample: peripheral blood. Receptor source: a man aged 35-49 years with acute or convalescent COVID-19.

This clone has more than one count but fewer than ten. V and J are TRBV2 and TRBJ1-3; a possible D gene is TRBD1 (6 bases). V lost 3 bases and J 3 bases, leaving 15 bases between the germline ends. The CDR3 contains 16 residues. Germline CDR1 reads SNHLY; CDR2 reads FYNNEI. The CDR3 DNA is TGTGCCAGCAGTGATCCAGGGGACCGAATTGGAAACACCATATATTTT. Translating gives CASSDPGDRIGNTIYF.

This clone has more than one count but fewer than ten. V usage is TRBV27 and J usage is TRBJ2-7; D possibly corresponds to TRBD1 (5 bases). The germline V and J ends were trimmed by 5 bases and 5 bases, with 13 bases remaining between them. Germline V gene lookup returns CDR1 MNHEY and CDR2 SMNVEV (reference sequence). The CDR3 length is 13 residues. CDR3 loop: CASSPGFLDEQYF. CDR3 nucleotide sequence: TGTGCCAGCAGTCCAGGGTTCCTGGACGAGCAGTACTTC.

This CDR3 reads CASSYTATGISEKLFF. In nucleotides, the CDR3 is TGTGCCAGCAGTTACACAGCGACAGGTATATCTGAAAAACTGTTTTTT. V is TRBV6-6 and J is TRBJ1-4, with D possibly TRBD1 on 6 matching bases. Trimming cost V 2 bases and J 7 bases, with 17 bases left between them. The CDR3 spans 16 residues. The V gene's germline CDR1 is MNHNY and CDR2 SVGAGI (reference sequence).

This clone was observed a handful of times. The chain links TRBV7-9 to TRBJ2-6, with D possibly matching TRBD1 (6 bases). The V end lost 5 bases, the J end lost 0 bases, and 11 bases lay between the germline ends. CDR3 size: 16 residues. The germline V gene encodes CDR1 SEHNR and CDR2 FQNEAQ (reference sequence). CDR3 loop: CASSHRTVSGANVLTF. CDR3 nucleotide sequence: TGTGCCAGCAGCCACCGGACAGTCTCTGGGGCCAACGTCCTGACTTTC.

The chain has TRBV11-3 and TRBJ2-4; TRBD1 is a possible D gene (6 bases). Germline CDR1 is SGHNT and CDR2 is YENEEA. The CDR3 is made up of 12 amino acids. V was pared by 4 bases and J by 12 bases, with 13 bases between. This CDR3 reads CASSSLQGPQYF. In DNA form, the CDR3 reads TGTGCCAGCAGCTCTTTACAGGGCCCTCAGTACTTC.

This clone was seen just once. The V call is TRBV30, the J call TRBJ2-7; TRBD1 matches at 7 bases. In germline, CDR1 is GTSNPN, CDR2 SVGIG (reference sequence). V was pared by 2 bases and J by 0 bases, with 4 bases of the junction left unmatched. The CDR3 spans 14 residues. CDR3 bases: TGTGCCTGGAGTCCCGGGACAGTCTCCTACGAGCAGTACTTC. As protein: CAWSPGTVSYEQYF. The whole variable domain, filled in from reference TRBV30 and TRBJ2-7, reads SQTIHQWPATLVQPVGSPLSLECTVEGTSNPNLYWYRQAAGRGLQLLFYSVGIGQISSEVPQNLSASRPQDRQFILSSKKLLLSDSGFYLCAWSPGTVSYEQYFGPGTRLTVT.

V usage is TRBV5-1 and J usage is TRBJ1-2; D is undetermined. This CDR3 is built from 13 residues. Trimming shortened V by 0 bases and J by 1 base, and 4 bases separated the two germline ends. Germline assignment: CDR1 SGHRS and CDR2 YFSETQ. The CDR3 loop is CASSLVVNYGYTF. Here the CDR3 DNA reads TGCGCCAGCAGCTTGGTAGTTAACTATGGCTACACCTTC.

The V call is TRBV11-3, the J call TRBJ2-7; weak D call: TRBD1 (5 bases). The CDR3 sequence is 13 residues long. Trimming left V 4 bases short and J 5 bases short, with 12 bases between. CDR1 is SGHNT, CDR2 YENEEA, per germline. The CDR3 coding sequence is TGTGCCAGCAGCTCTGCAGGGTCCAACGAGCAGTACTTC. This translates into CASSSAGSNEQYF.